Reported below is one T cell receptor (beta chain). Its target is not known. The sample is drawn from a study of cytomegalovirus exposure and HLA in healthy donors. Study conclusions and caveats: TCR beta sequences reportedly predicted most subjects' HLA-A and HLA-B alleles accurately. Several of the most significant clusters were apparently associated with common viral pathogens in a later analysis.

Trimming shortened V by 2 bases and J by 5 bases, and 18 bases separated the two germline ends. CDR3 length: 17 amino acids. Germline lookup yields CDR1 SGHAT and CDR2 FQNNGV. The PCR made use of 60 Vbeta and 13 Jbeta primers. Some clones are missing from TCRdb's copy, which holds only in-frame ones; the method was immunoSEQ multiplex PCR. Of around 160,000 clones in the sample, around 80% were seen once. Sequences were obtained from PBMCs. This clonotype originated in a man aged 35 to 55 in good health and CMV-seropositive. The V call is TRBV11-2, the J call TRBJ2-2, with no clear D. Here the CDR3 DNA reads TGTGCCAGCAGCTTATATATAGTGGGCAGTCAAACCGGGGAGCTGTTTTTT. Protein sequence: CASSLYIVGSQTGELFF.